This T cell receptor beta chain was sequenced during a study of blood T cell repertoires in COVID-19. Study-wide context: Italy, Spain and the United States were the sources of the convalescent and acute COVID-19 samples.

This clone was found a few times. Trimming at V came to 5 bases and at J to 11 bases, leaving 14 bases not matched to a gene. Germline CDR1 reads LNHDA; CDR2 reads SQIVND (reference sequence). The CDR3 is made up of 15 amino acids. Original data processing: The authors estimated nucleated cell counts from reference gene primer amplification. The protocol was immunoSEQ multiplex PCR, while the TCRdb copy is restricted to in-frame clones and leaves out a portion. That table supplies the V and J calls and clone size; D and trimming were determined from the DNA. The sample includes 300,000 to 450,000 clones, about four fifths seen only once; the top ten take 1.1%.

The clonotype was recovered from a human donor with acute or convalescent COVID-19. The donor label of this sample is uncertain. The sequenced material came from peripheral blood. The chain uses TRBV19 and TRBJ1-1, with 10 bases identical to TRBD1. In DNA form, the CDR3 reads TGTGCCAGTAGTCCGACCGGGACAGGGGTGTGGTGGGCTTTCTTT. It codes for CASSPTGTGVWWAFF.